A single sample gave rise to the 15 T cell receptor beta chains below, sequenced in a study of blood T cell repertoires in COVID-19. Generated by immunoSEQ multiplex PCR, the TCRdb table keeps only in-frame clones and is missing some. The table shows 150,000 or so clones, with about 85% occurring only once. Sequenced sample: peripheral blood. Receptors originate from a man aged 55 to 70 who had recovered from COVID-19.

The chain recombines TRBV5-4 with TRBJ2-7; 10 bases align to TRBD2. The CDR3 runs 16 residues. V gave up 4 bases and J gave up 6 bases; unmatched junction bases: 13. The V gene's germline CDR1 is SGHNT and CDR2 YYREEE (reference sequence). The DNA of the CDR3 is TGTGCCAGCAGCCCATGGCAGCGGGGGGGCCAGGTCGAGCAGTACTTC. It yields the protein CASSPWQRGGQVEQYF.

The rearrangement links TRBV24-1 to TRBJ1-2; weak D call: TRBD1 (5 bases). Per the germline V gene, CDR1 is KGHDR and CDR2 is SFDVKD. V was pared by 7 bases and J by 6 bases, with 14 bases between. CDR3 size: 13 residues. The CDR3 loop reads CATSAGWGDGYTF. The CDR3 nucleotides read TGTGCCACCAGCGCAGGGTGGGGCGATGGCTACACCTTC.

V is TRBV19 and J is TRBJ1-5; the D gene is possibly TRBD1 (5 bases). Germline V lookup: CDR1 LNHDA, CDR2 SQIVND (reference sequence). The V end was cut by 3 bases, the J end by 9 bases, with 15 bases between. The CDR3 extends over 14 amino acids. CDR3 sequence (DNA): TGTGCCAGTAGTATTTGGGGCCTTGATGGGCCCCAGCATTTT. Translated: CASSIWGLDGPQHF. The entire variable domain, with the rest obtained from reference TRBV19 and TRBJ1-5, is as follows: DGGITQSPKYLFRKEGQNVTLSCEQNLNHDAMYWYRQDPGQGLRLIYYSQIVNDFQKGDIAEGYSVSREKKESFPLTVTSAQKNPTAFYLCASSIWGLDGPQHFGDGTRLSIL.

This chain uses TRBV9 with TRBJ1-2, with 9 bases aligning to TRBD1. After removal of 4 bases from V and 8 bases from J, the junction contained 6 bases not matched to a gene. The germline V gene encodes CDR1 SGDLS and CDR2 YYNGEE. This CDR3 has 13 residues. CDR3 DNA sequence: TGTGCCAGCAGCCCCGGACAGGGGTTGGGCTACACCTTC. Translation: CASSPGQGLGYTF.

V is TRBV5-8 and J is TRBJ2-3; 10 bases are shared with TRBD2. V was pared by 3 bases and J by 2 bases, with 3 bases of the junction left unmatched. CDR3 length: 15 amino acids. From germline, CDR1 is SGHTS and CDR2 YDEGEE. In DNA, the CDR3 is TGTGCCAGCAGCTGGGGACTAGCGAACACAGATACGCAGTATTTT. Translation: CASSWGLANTDTQYF.

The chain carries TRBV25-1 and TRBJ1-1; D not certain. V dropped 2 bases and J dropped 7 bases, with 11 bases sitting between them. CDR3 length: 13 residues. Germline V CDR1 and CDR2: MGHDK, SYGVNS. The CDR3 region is CASSEPQSGEAFF. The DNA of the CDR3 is TGTGCCAGCAGTGAACCCCAAAGCGGTGAAGCTTTCTTT.

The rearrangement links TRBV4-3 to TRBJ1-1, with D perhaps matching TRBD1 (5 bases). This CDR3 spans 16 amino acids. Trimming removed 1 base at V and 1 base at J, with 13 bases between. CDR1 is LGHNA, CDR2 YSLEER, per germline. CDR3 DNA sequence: TGCGCCAGCAGCCAAGTCCCGGGACTCCGGAACACTGAAGCTTTCTTT. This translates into CASSQVPGLRNTEAFF.

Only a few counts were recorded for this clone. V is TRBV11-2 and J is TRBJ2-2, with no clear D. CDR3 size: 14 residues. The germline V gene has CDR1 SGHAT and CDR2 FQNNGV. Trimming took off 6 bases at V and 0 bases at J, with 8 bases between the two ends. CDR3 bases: TGTGCCAGCAGTAACAACCCGAACACCGGGGAGCTGTTTTTT. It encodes CASSNNPNTGELFF.

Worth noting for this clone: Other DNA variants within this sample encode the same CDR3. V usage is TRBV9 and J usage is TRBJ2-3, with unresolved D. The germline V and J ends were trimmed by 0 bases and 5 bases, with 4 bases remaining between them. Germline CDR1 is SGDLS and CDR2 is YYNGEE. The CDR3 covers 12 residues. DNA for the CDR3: TGTGCCAGCAGCGTAGGGAGAGATACGCAGTATTTT. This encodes CASSVGRDTQYF.

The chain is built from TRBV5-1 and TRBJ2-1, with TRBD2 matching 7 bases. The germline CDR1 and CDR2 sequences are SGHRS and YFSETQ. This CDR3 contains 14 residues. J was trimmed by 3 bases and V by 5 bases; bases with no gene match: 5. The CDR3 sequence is CASRLTGGYNEQFF. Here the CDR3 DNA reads TGCGCCAGCAGACTGACGGGGGGCTACAATGAGCAGTTCTTC.

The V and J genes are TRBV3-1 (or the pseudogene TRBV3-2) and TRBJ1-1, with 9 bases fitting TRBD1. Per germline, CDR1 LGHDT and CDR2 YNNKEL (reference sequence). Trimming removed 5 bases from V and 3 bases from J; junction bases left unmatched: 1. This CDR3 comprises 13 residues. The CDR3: CASSDRGDTEAFF. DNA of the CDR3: TGTGCCAGCAGCGACAGGGGGGACACTGAAGCTTTCTTT.

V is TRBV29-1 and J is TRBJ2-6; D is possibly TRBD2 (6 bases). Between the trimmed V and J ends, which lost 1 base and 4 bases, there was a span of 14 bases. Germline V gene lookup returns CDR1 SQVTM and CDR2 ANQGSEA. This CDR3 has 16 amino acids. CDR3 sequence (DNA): TGCAGCGTTGAAGTCTCTGGAGGGCGAGGGGCCAACGTCCTGACTTTC. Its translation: CSVEVSGGRGANVLTF.

The CDR3 is CASSPGQRAFF. The DNA of the CDR3 is TGTGCCAGCTCACCGGGACAACGGGCTTTCTTT. The chain joins TRBV19 to TRBJ1-1; D is perhaps TRBD1 (6 bases). Germline V CDR1 and CDR2: LNHDA, SQIVND (reference sequence). The ends were cut back, 9 bases at V and 11 bases at J, with 16 bases in the middle. This CDR3 has 11 amino acids. The full variable domain, in which reference TRBV19 and TRBJ1-1 provide the parts outside the CDR3, is DGGITQSPKYLFRKEGQNVTLSCEQNLNHDAMYWYRQDPGQGLRLIYYSQIVNDFQKGDIAEGYSVSREKKESFPLTVTSAQKNPTAFYLCASSPGQRAFFGQGTRLTVV.

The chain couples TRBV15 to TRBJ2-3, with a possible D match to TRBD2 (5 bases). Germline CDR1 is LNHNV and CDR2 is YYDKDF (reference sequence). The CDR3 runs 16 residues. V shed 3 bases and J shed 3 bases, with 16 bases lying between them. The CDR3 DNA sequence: TGTGCCACCAGCAGCTCCTTTGGTCCGGGGACAGATACGCAGTATTTT. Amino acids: CATSSSFGPGTDTQYF.

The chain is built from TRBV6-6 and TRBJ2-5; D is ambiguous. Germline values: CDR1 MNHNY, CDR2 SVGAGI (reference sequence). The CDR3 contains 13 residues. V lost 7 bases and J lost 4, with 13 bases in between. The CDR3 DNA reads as TGTGCCAGCACTAACACAGATGGAGAGACCCAGTACTTC. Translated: CASTNTDGETQYF.